One and the same sample provided the 27 T cell receptor beta chains below, sequenced in a study of CD8 T cells in ankylosing spondylitis. TCRdb used MiXCR to reprocess the 5' RACE reads, holding one entry per CDR3 protein. The data contain about 250,000 distinct CDR3 sequences, about 10% of them singletons. The sample was blood, either unsorted or a sorted T cell fraction (not recorded which). Receptors were obtained from a male donor with ankylosing spondylitis or in good health (not recorded which).

This clonotype occurred a few times. The J gene is TRBJ2-1, the V gene TRBV5-1; 7 positions agree with TRBD1. Trimming removed 0 bases from V and 0 bases from J; junction bases left unmatched: 6. The CDR3 extends over 17 amino acids. The germline gives CDR1 SGHRS, CDR2 YFSETQ. The CDR3 here is CASSLDVGQVSYNEQFF. CDR3 DNA: TGCGCCAGCAGCTTGGACGTAGGACAGGTCTCCTACAATGAGCAGTTCTTC.

This clonotype appeared many times. The genes are TRBV5-1 and TRBJ2-1; D tentatively reads TRBD1 or TRBD2 (5 bases each). The CDR3 has 16 residues. Germline V CDR1 and CDR2: SGHRS, YFSETQ. V was trimmed by 4 bases and J by 5 bases, leaving 19 bases between them. The CDR3 region has the DNA TGCGCCAGCAGCCCGGCTTCGGGACCCGCTGACAATGAGCAGTTCTTC. This gives the protein CASSPASGPADNEQFF.

As for this clonotype: A much larger clone lies a single base off, so this may be a read error. The J gene is TRBJ2-7, the V gene TRBV9; possible D gene TRBD1, 6 bases. The germline gives CDR1 SGDLS, CDR2 YYNGEE. This CDR3 spans 14 amino acids. The CDR3 coding sequence is TGTGTCAGCAGCGTAGCTACAGGGACCCACGAGCAGTACTTC. Translation gives CVSSVATGTHEQYF.

Points on this clonotype: At one of its ends the junction is not consistent with the germline gene, which may arise from a read error. V usage is TRBV10-3 and J usage is TRBJ2-5, with 8 bases that match TRBD2. The CDR3 contains 16 residues. Germline CDR1 reads ENHRY; CDR2 reads SYGVKD. In nucleotides, the CDR3 is TGTGCCATCAGTGCCCAGACTAGCGTAATCCAAGAGGCCCAGTACTTC. Encoded protein: CAISAQTSVIQEAQYF.

This clonotype has at least ten counts. V is TRBV19 and J is TRBJ1-1; 8 nucleotides line up with TRBD1. The germline gives CDR1 LNHDA, CDR2 SQIVND (reference sequence). This CDR3 is 13 amino acids long. V lost 1 base and J lost 8; bases outside the gene matches: 3. CDR3 sequence reads: CASSIVRTGEAFF. Written as DNA, the CDR3 is TGTGCCAGTAGTATAGTAAGGACAGGGGAAGCTTTCTTT.

This clonotype has at least ten counts. The chain joins TRBV11-2 to TRBJ1-1; the D gene is possibly TRBD1 (5 bases). This CDR3 is built from 14 residues. From germline, CDR1 is SGHAT and CDR2 FQNNGV. The V and J ends lost 5 bases and 1 base respectively, with 11 bases between them. The CDR3 loop is CASSMGGPNTEAFF. In DNA form, the CDR3 reads TGTGCCAGCAGCATGGGGGGACCGAACACTGAAGCTTTCTTT.

This clonotype appeared many times. The rearrangement uses TRBV5-1 and TRBJ2-7, with unresolved D. Trimming cost V 0 bases and J 5 bases, with 18 bases left between them. The V gene's germline CDR1 is SGHRS and CDR2 YFSETQ. The CDR3 extends over 16 amino acids. For the CDR3, the DNA is TGCGCCAGCAGCTTGGGGGCGCCTGGGGTCCCCCACGAGCAGTACTTC. Translation gives CASSLGAPGVPHEQYF.

This clonotype was observed many times. The junction departs from the called germline gene at one end, perhaps through a read error. The CDR3 spells CASTEKTSTDTQYF. The CDR3 DNA reads as TGTGCCAGCACTGAAAAGACTAGTACAGATACGCAGTATTTT. The chain joins TRBV25-1 to TRBJ2-3; a possible D gene is TRBD2 (6 bases). From germline, CDR1 is MGHDK and CDR2 SYGVNS. The CDR3 sequence is 14 residues long.

This clonotype has a count of ten or more. The rearrangement uses TRBV3-1 and TRBJ2-1; 13 positions match TRBD2. This CDR3 has 16 amino acids. Trimming cost V 4 bases and J 6 bases; bases outside gene matches: 6. Germline CDR1 is LGHDT and CDR2 is YNNKEL (reference sequence). The CDR3 DNA follows: TGTGCCAGCAGCCTGCTGACTAGCGGGAGGATCAATGAGCAGTTCTTC. Its protein product is CASSLLTSGRINEQFF.

This clonotype was picked up many times. The J gene is TRBJ2-3, the V gene TRBV20-1; 12 nucleotides agree with TRBD2. This CDR3 is built from 18 residues. After removal of 6 bases from V and 1 base from J, the junction contained 14 bases not matched to a gene. Germline lookup yields CDR1 DFQATT and CDR2 SNEGSKA (reference sequence). This CDR3 is CSASLAGGPSFGTDTQYF. The CDR3 DNA is TGCAGTGCGAGCCTAGCGGGGGGGCCCAGTTTTGGCACAGATACGCAGTATTTT.

This clonotype was seen repeatedly, ten times or more. This chain uses TRBV19 with TRBJ2-1; D gene uncertain. In germline, CDR1 is LNHDA, CDR2 SQIVND (reference sequence). V shed 5 bases and J shed 7 bases, with 18 bases lying between them. The CDR3 covers 15 residues. The CDR3 DNA reads as TGTGCCAGTAGTCCCCGAATTGCCCTTTGGAATGAGCAGTTCTTC. It translates to CASSPRIALWNEQFF.

This clonotype appeared many times. The genes are TRBV7-2 and TRBJ2-1, with 11 bases lining up with TRBD2. This CDR3 is built from 16 residues. Germline CDR1 is SGHTA and CDR2 is FQGNSA. V dropped 4 bases and J dropped 3; count of bases not matched to a gene: 5. CDR3 bases: TGTGCCAGCAGCTCACGGACTAGCGGGTACTACAATGAGCAGTTCTTC. It yields the protein CASSSRTSGYYNEQFF.

This clonotype was recorded a few times. The rearrangement joins TRBV4-1 to TRBJ1-4; D ambiguous. This CDR3 region has 13 residues. Germline loops: CDR1 MGHRA, CDR2 YSYEKL. Between the trimmed V and J ends, which lost 1 base and 8 bases, there was a span of 8 bases. The CDR3 coding sequence is TGCGCCAGCAGCCAAGTGGGAACCGAAAAACTGTTTTTT. This sequence encodes CASSQVGTEKLFF.

This clonotype has at least ten counts. This chain links TRBV12-3 or TRBV12-4 with TRBJ1-2, with D perhaps matching TRBD1 (5 bases). The CDR3 has 14 amino acids. V was pared by 5 bases and J by 2 bases, with 12 bases between. As DNA, the CDR3 is TGTGCCAGCAGTCGGGGACGGAAGAACTATGGCTACACCTTC. This sequence encodes CASSRGRKNYGYTF.

The rearrangement uses TRBV10-3 and TRBJ1-1; perhaps TRBD1 as D (5 bases). V was shortened by 7 bases and J by 1 base, with 10 bases between the two germline ends. CDR3 size: 13 residues. Germline loops: CDR1 ENHRY, CDR2 SYGVKD. DNA of the CDR3: TGTGCCATCACCGGACATCAGAACACTGAAGCTTTCTTT. Protein product: CAITGHQNTEAFF.

The chain couples TRBV20-1 to TRBJ1-1, with 7 bases identical to TRBD1. The CDR3 extends over 18 amino acids. Germline CDR1 DFQATT, CDR2 SNEGSKA (reference sequence). The CDR3 DNA sequence: TGCAGGGGAGTTGTTCAGGGAAGACAGGGAAGGGCGAACACTGAAGCTTTCTTT. It yields the protein CRGVVQGRQGRANTEAFF.

This clonotype was recorded many times. This chain joins TRBV27 and TRBJ1-2; D is uncertain. V lost 4 bases and J 6 bases, leaving 9 bases between the germline ends. In germline, CDR1 is MNHEY, CDR2 SMNVEV (reference sequence). The CDR3 loop spans 12 amino acids. This CDR3 is CASSSYRDGYTF. As DNA, the CDR3 is TGTGCCAGCAGTTCCTACCGGGATGGCTACACCTTC.

This clonotype was counted only a few times. J is TRBJ2-7 and V is TRBV7-9, with TRBD1 identical over 8 bases. V lost 5 bases to trimming and J lost 3 bases; unmatched junction nucleotides: 9. Germline values: CDR1 SEHNR, CDR2 FQNEAQ (reference sequence). This CDR3 region has 15 residues. In DNA form, the CDR3 reads TGTGCCAGCAGCCTTCCCGGGACAGGTATCTACGAGCAGTACTTC. Translated: CASSLPGTGIYEQYF.

This clonotype has a count of ten or more. This chain joins TRBV12-3 or TRBV12-4 and TRBJ2-7; tentative D call: TRBD1 (6 bases). Trimming left V 5 bases short and J 1 base short, with 12 bases between. CDR3 length: 14 amino acids. The DNA of the CDR3 is TGTGCCAGCAGTGGGACAACGGGTTCCTACGAGCAGTACTTC. Residues: CASSGTTGSYEQYF.

This clonotype has at least ten counts. V gene TRBV6-6 combines with J gene TRBJ1-5, with D uncertain. The CDR3 totals 13 residues. Looked up from germline, CDR1 is MNHNY and CDR2 is SVGAGI (reference sequence). The germline V and J ends were trimmed by 3 bases and 4 bases, with 7 bases remaining between them. In DNA, the CDR3 is TGTGCCAGCAGTTATGGCGGAAATCAGCCCCAGCATTTT. Protein product: CASSYGGNQPQHF.

This clonotype was counted at least ten times. In DNA form, the CDR3 reads TGTGCCAGTTCACCGGGACAGGGCCGGGCCGAGCAGTACTTC. Translation: CASSPGQGRAEQYF. The J gene is TRBJ2-7, the V gene TRBV2; 9 bases map to TRBD1. The CDR3 is 14 residues long. CDR1 SNHLY and CDR2 FYNNEI come from the germline V gene. J gave up 6 bases and V 9 bases, and 12 bases lay outside the gene matches.

This clonotype was counted at least ten times. The J gene is TRBJ2-3, the V gene TRBV5-4; possibly TRBD1 for D (6 bases). The CDR3 runs to 17 residues. Trimming removed 1 base at V and 3 bases at J, with 18 bases between. Germline V CDR1 and CDR2: SGHNT, YYREEE (reference sequence). The CDR3 DNA reads TGTGCCAGCAGCTTGTACGGACAGTTGGGTATTACAGATACGCAGTATTTT. It is translated as CASSLYGQLGITDTQYF.

This clonotype was counted at least ten times. This rearrangement joins TRBV5-1 to TRBJ2-3; D unresolved. Germline V CDR1 and CDR2: SGHRS, YFSETQ. This CDR3 spans 15 amino acids. The V and J ends lost 4 bases and 1 base respectively, with 13 bases between them. The CDR3 region is CASSPKVYGTDTQYF. Written as DNA, the CDR3 is TGCGCCAGCAGCCCTAAAGTATACGGCACAGATACGCAGTATTTT.

This clonotype was observed at least ten times. The chain is built from TRBV3-1 and TRBJ2-1; the D gene is possibly TRBD1 (5 bases). The V end lost 1 base, the J end lost 2 bases, and 15 bases lay between the germline ends. Germline V lookup: CDR1 LGHDT, CDR2 YNNKEL (reference sequence). The CDR3 extends over 17 amino acids. The CDR3 DNA sequence: TGTGCCAGCAGCCAAGTTCCCAGGGCCAGCCCCTACAATGAGCAGTTCTTC. Amino acid sequence: CASSQVPRASPYNEQFF.

Comment on this clonotype: Given a much more abundant clone one base away, this may be a read error. CDR3 residues: CAWSGTVGANVLTF. The CDR3 DNA reads TGTGCCTGGAGTGGAACAGTTGGGGCCAACGTCCTGACTTTC. The chain combines TRBV30 with TRBJ2-6; no reliable D call. V was clipped by 1 base and J by 3 bases, with 7 bases between them. CDR3 size: 14 residues. Germline loops: CDR1 GTSNPN, CDR2 SVGIG (reference sequence).

This clonotype was picked up many times. The V gene is TRBV7-9, the J gene TRBJ1-2; D is uncertain. The CDR3 has 13 amino acids. Trimming removed 5 bases at V and 7 bases at J, with 14 bases between. The germline V gene encodes CDR1 SEHNR and CDR2 FQNEAQ (reference sequence). Here the CDR3 reads CASSPVLMGGYTF. The CDR3 nucleotides read TGTGCCAGCAGCCCAGTATTGATGGGTGGCTACACCTTC. Supplemented by reference TRBV7-9 and TRBJ1-2, the full variable domain reads DTGVSQNPRHKITKRGQNVTFRCDPISEHNRLYWYRQTLGQGPEFLTYFQNEAQLEKSRLLSDRFSAERPKGSFSTLEIQRTEQGDSAMYLCASSPVLMGGYTFGSGTRLTVV.

V and J are TRBV11-2 and TRBJ2-1; possible D gene TRBD2, 5 bases. Trimming pared 1 base from V and 0 bases from J, leaving 16 bases between. The germline gives CDR1 SGHAT, CDR2 FQNNGV. This CDR3 region has 18 residues. In nucleotides, the CDR3 is TGTGCCAGCAGCTTAGTTAAAGAAGCGGAAAGCTCCTACAATGAGCAGTTCTTC. This codes for CASSLVKEAESSYNEQFF.